The present entry profiles one T cell receptor (beta chain) with its context. Assay: immunoSEQ multiplex PCR; the TCRdb copy retains only in-frame clones and omits some. The table has 2,500,000 or so clones, just under 95% seen once; the top ten hold 0.37%. V gave up 3 bases and J gave up 10 bases, with 21 bases separating them. The germline V gene encodes CDR1 LGHNA and CDR2 YNFKEQ. This CDR3 has 15 amino acids. The data belong to a study of shared clonotypes between healthy human individuals. Looking at the study overall: CD4 naive and CD4 memory each took three plates per donor, while CD8 naive took two and CD8 memory one.

Material for sequencing was naive CD4+ T cells from PBMCs. Noted subset: CD45RA+ positively selected. The chain combines TRBV4-2 with TRBJ2-5; tentative D call: TRBD2 (6 bases). This TCR was sampled from a young man in good health. Some clones in this sample may be carry-over from other donors' samples. The CDR3 loop reads CASSQNRDWNLDQYF. The CDR3 DNA is TGTGCCAGCAGCCAGAACCGGGACTGGAATTTAGACCAGTACTTC.